Each of the 30 T cell receptor beta chains below was sequenced from the same sample in a study of circulating and synovial CD4+ cells in juvenile arthritis. Libraries were prepared by immunoSEQ multiplex PCR; TCRdb keeps only in-frame clonotypes and omits some of them. This table holds about 32,000 clones, roughly 93% found once. The specimen was CD4+ T cells from blood. The receptor source for this set is a human donor with juvenile idiopathic arthritis.

The chain has TRBV29-1 and TRBJ2-7, with 11 bases lining up with TRBD2. CDR1 and CDR2 from the germline V gene are SQVTM and ANQGSEA. The V segment lost 6 bases and the J segment 3 bases; nucleotides outside the gene matches: 4. This CDR3 is built from 13 residues. In DNA form, the CDR3 reads TGCAGCGTACCCACTAGCGGGGGCTACGAGCAGTACTTC. It codes for CSVPTSGGYEQYF.

This chain connects TRBV11-3 to TRBJ2-2; D is perhaps TRBD2 (6 bases). This CDR3 region has 14 residues. Germline-derived CDR1 and CDR2 are SGHNT and YENEEA. Trimming stripped 5 bases from V and 6 bases from J, with 13 bases between. The CDR3 here is CASSSAGTAGELFF. The CDR3, as DNA: TGTGCCAGCAGCAGTGCGGGGACGGCCGGGGAGCTGTTTTTT. Complete variable domain (other parts from reference TRBV11-3 and TRBJ2-2): EAGVVQSPRYKIIEKKQPVAFWCNPISGHNTLYWYLQNLGQGPELLIRYENEEAVDDSQLPKDRFSAERLKGVDSTLKIQPAELGDSAVYLCASSSAGTAGELFFGEGSRLTVL.

This chain links TRBV11-3 with TRBJ2-1; 10 positions match TRBD2. Per germline, CDR1 SGHNT and CDR2 YENEEA. J was trimmed by 5 bases and V by 4 bases; bases with no gene match: 5. This CDR3 is built from 15 residues. The DNA for the CDR3 is TGTGCCAGCAGCTATGCCCTAGCGGGGGACAATGAGCAGTTCTTC. Translation gives CASSYALAGDNEQFF.

The CDR3 DNA reads TGTGCCAGCAGACTCATGACTAGCGGTGGATACAATGAGCAGTTCTTC. Its protein product is CASRLMTSGGYNEQFF. This chain links TRBV28 with TRBJ2-1, with 9 bases aligning to TRBD2. The CDR3 loop spans 16 amino acids. V trimming: 6 bases; J trimming: 4 bases; junction bases outside the gene matches: 10. Per germline, CDR1 MDHEN and CDR2 SYDVKM.

The V gene is TRBV14, the J gene TRBJ2-5; TRBD2 matches at 13 bases. The better agreement between TRBJ2-7 and the DNA end casts doubt on the J call. The length of the CDR3 is 15 residues. Per germline, CDR1 SGHDN and CDR2 FVKESK. Written as DNA, the CDR3 is TGTGCCAGCAGCCGCGGGACTAGCGGGACCTACGAGCAGTACTTC. Encoded protein: CASSRGTSGTYEQYF.

The CDR3 loop reads CASSLARGSSNEQYF. CDR3 nucleotide sequence: TGCGCCAGCAGCTTGGCCAGGGGAAGTTCGAACGAGCAGTACTTC. J is TRBJ2-7 and V is TRBV5-1, with D perhaps TRBD1 (6 bases). Germline V gene sequence: CDR1 SGHRS, CDR2 YFSETQ. Trimming took off 0 bases at V and 5 bases at J, with 15 bases between the two ends. CDR3 length: 15 amino acids.

This clone was seen just once. This chain joins TRBV5-1 and TRBJ2-7; 12 bases are shared with TRBD2. The CDR3 extends over 18 amino acids. J was trimmed by 0 bases and V by 0 bases; bases with no gene match: 7. Germline lookup yields CDR1 SGHRS and CDR2 YFSETQ. The CDR3 DNA reads as TGCGCCAGCAGCTTGGCAAAGACTAGCGGGAGCTTCTCCTACGAGCAGTACTTC. It codes for CASSLAKTSGSFSYEQYF.

This clone was counted once. The chain has TRBV4-1 and TRBJ2-3; 14 nucleotides line up with TRBD2. CDR1 and CDR2 from the germline V gene are MGHRA and YSYEKL. V lost 4 bases and J lost 4; bases outside the gene matches: 7. CDR3 length: 17 residues. The CDR3 DNA sequence: TGCGCCAGCAGCCTAGTAGGACTAGCGGGAGGCGCAGATACGCAGTATTTT. As protein: CASSLVGLAGGADTQYF.

The chain combines TRBV11-3 with TRBJ2-2; the match to TRBD2 covers 12 bases. The germline gives CDR1 SGHNT, CDR2 YENEEA. The CDR3 has 16 amino acids. Unmatched junction bases numbered 3, after V lost 1 base and J lost 6 bases. The CDR3 here is CASSLGLAGGPGELFF. CDR3 coding DNA: TGTGCCAGCAGCTTAGGGCTAGCGGGAGGGCCCGGGGAGCTGTTTTTT.

The chain is built from TRBV11-2 and TRBJ2-5; D gene unclear. The germline gives CDR1 SGHAT, CDR2 FQNNGV. Trimming left V 1 base short and J 1 base short, with 10 bases between. CDR3 length: 15 amino acids. The CDR3: CASSLVVGPQETQYF. The CDR3 region has the DNA TGTGCCAGCAGCTTAGTTGTGGGCCCCCAAGAGACCCAGTACTTC.

This clone was found once. This chain joins TRBV10-2 and TRBJ2-3; 11 bases fit TRBD2. J lost 3 bases, V lost 0 bases, and 5 bases had no gene match. CDR1 is WSHSY, CDR2 SAAADI, per germline. The length of the CDR3 is 17 residues. DNA of the CDR3: TGCGCCAGCAGTGAGTCGGCACTAGCGGGAGTGACAGATACGCAGTATTTT. It encodes CASSESALAGVTDTQYF.

V usage is TRBV7-8 and J usage is TRBJ2-2; the D gene is possibly TRBD2 (6 bases). With 5 bases removed from V and 1 base from J, the gap between germline ends came to 14 bases. The CDR3 spans 16 residues. The V gene's germline CDR1 is SGHVS and CDR2 FQNEAQ. The CDR3 loop reads CASSHKAGLNTGELFF. CDR3 sequence (DNA): TGTGCCAGCAGCCATAAGGCGGGACTGAACACCGGGGAGCTGTTTTTT.

The chain recombines TRBV5-1 with TRBJ2-4; D gene unclear. Trimming pared 0 bases from V and 7 bases from J, leaving 8 bases between. The CDR3 extends over 13 amino acids. From germline, CDR1 is SGHRS and CDR2 YFSETQ. The chain's CDR3 is CASSLDISNIQYF. The CDR3 DNA reads TGCGCCAGCAGCTTGGACATAAGTAACATTCAGTACTTC.

The J gene is TRBJ2-5, the V gene TRBV4-2, with D perhaps matching TRBD1 (6 bases). Germline V gene data show CDR1 as LGHNA and CDR2 as YNFKEQ. This CDR3 spans 13 amino acids. Trimming cost V 5 bases and J 3 bases, with 10 bases left between them. The CDR3 DNA reads as TGTGCCAGCAGCTTCGACAGGAAAGAGACCCAGTACTTC. Translation: CASSFDRKETQYF.

The chain uses TRBV19 and TRBJ1-1, with a tentative D call TRBD1 (6 bases). CDR1 is LNHDA, CDR2 SQIVND, per germline (reference sequence). The V end lost 4 bases, the J end lost 4 bases, and 16 bases lay between the germline ends. The CDR3 extends over 15 amino acids. The CDR3 sequence is CASSNLGGAGTEAFF. The CDR3 DNA reads as TGTGCCAGTAGTAACCTCGGGGGGGCAGGCACTGAAGCTTTCTTT.

J is TRBJ2-1 and V is TRBV9; TRBD2 might be the D (5 bases). Trimming took 0 bases from V and 2 from J, leaving 9 bases between them. The CDR3 sequence is 15 residues long. Per germline, CDR1 SGDLS and CDR2 YYNGEE. This CDR3 reads CASSVAGETYNEQFF. The CDR3 DNA follows: TGTGCCAGCAGCGTAGCTGGGGAGACCTACAATGAGCAGTTCTTC.

The genes are TRBV2 and TRBJ2-1; no reliable D call. Trimming shortened V by 2 bases and J by 9 bases, and 11 bases separated the two germline ends. CDR3 length equals 13 residues. CDR1 is SNHLY, CDR2 FYNNEI, per germline. The CDR3 bases are TGTGCCAGCAGTGAACGTTGGTCCGGTGAGCAGTTCTTC. The encoded protein is CASSERWSGEQFF.

The J gene is TRBJ2-7, the V gene TRBV29-1, with TRBD1 as a possible D gene (6 bases). V was shortened by 7 bases and J by 2 bases, with 15 bases between the two germline ends. This CDR3 is 13 amino acids long. Germline V CDR1 and CDR2: SQVTM, ANQGSEA. This CDR3 reads CSAGGRKTYEQYF. Written as DNA, the CDR3 is TGCAGCGCTGGGGGCAGAAAAACCTACGAGCAGTACTTC.

The rearrangement joins TRBV7-8 to TRBJ1-1; the match to TRBD1 covers 7 bases. The CDR3 is 13 residues long. CDR1 SGHVS and CDR2 FQNEAQ come from the germline V gene. Unmatched junction bases numbered 6, after V lost 5 bases and J lost 6 bases. CDR3 sequence reads: CASSRQGIAEAFF. For the CDR3, the DNA is TGTGCCAGCAGCCGACAGGGTATCGCTGAAGCTTTCTTT. Supplemented by reference TRBV7-8 and TRBJ1-1, the full variable domain reads GAGVSQSPRYKVAKRGQDVALRCDPISGHVSLFWYQQALGQGPEFLTYFQNEAQLDKSGLPSDRFFAERPEGSVSTLKIQRTQQEDSAVYLCASSRQGIAEAFFGQGTRLTVV.

The chain recombines TRBV5-5 with TRBJ2-7, with D uncertain. Trimming took 0 bases from V and 3 from J, leaving 7 bases between them. This CDR3 is built from 13 residues. CDR1 is SGHKS and CDR2 is YYEKEE in the germline V gene (reference sequence). CDR3 bases: TGTGCCAGCAGCTTGGCCTCGGGCTACGAGCAGTACTTC. This translates into CASSLASGYEQYF.

With respect to this clone: Sequence at one end of the junction differs from germline and may be a read error. The V and J genes are TRBV7-9 and TRBJ2-5; D call uncertain. Per the germline V gene, CDR1 is SEHNR and CDR2 is FQNEAQ (reference sequence). The CDR3 has 11 residues. CDR3 in amino acids: CASSLREAQYF. The CDR3 DNA follows: TGTGCCAGCAGCTTACGAGAGGCCCAGTACTTC.

The V call is TRBV27, the J call TRBJ2-7, with 9 bases lining up with TRBD1. The CDR3 has 16 residues. Germline V gene data show CDR1 as MNHEY and CDR2 as SMNVEV (reference sequence). V trimming: 6 bases; J trimming: 2 bases; junction bases outside the gene matches: 11. The CDR3 protein is CASRLHYRDRAYEQYF. CDR3 coding DNA: TGTGCCAGCAGACTACATTACCGGGACAGGGCCTACGAGCAGTACTTC.

The genes are TRBV10-3 and TRBJ1-2; D remains unclear. CDR3 length: 13 amino acids. Trimming shortened V by 2 bases and J by 7 bases, and 11 bases separated the two germline ends. CDR1 and CDR2 from the germline V gene are ENHRY and SYGVKD. CDR3 residues: CAISETKSSGYTF. The CDR3, as DNA: TGTGCCATCAGTGAGACGAAATCGAGTGGCTACACCTTC.

The CDR3 loop is CASSPGDRAIEKLFF. The CDR3 nucleotides are TGCGCCAGCAGCCCCGGGGACAGGGCGATCGAAAAACTGTTTTTT. The gene calls are TRBV5-1 and TRBJ1-4; TRBD1 agrees at 9 bases. J lost 8 bases, V lost 4 bases, and 9 bases had no gene match. Germline CDR1 is SGHRS and CDR2 is YFSETQ. The CDR3 length is 15 residues.

This sequence joins TRBV5-1 and TRBJ2-5, with 7 bases fitting TRBD1. CDR3 length: 14 amino acids. The germline CDR1 and CDR2 sequences are SGHRS and YFSETQ. The J segment lost 3 bases and the V segment lost 3 bases, leaving 5 bases of the junction unmatched. The CDR3 DNA reads TGCGCCAGCAGCTCCCAGACAGGGAAAGAGACCCAGTACTTC. This codes for CASSSQTGKETQYF.

The gene calls are TRBV11-2 and TRBJ1-1; D is perhaps TRBD1 (6 bases). From germline, CDR1 is SGHAT and CDR2 FQNNGV. The CDR3 is 14 amino acids. V was shortened by 3 bases and J by 4 bases, with 12 bases between the two germline ends. Here the CDR3 reads CASSFAGAGTEAFF. The CDR3 nucleotides are TGTGCCAGCAGCTTCGCGGGGGCAGGCACTGAAGCTTTCTTT.

V and J are TRBV6-1 and TRBJ2-7; a possible D gene is TRBD1 (5 bases). Germline lookup yields CDR1 MNHNS and CDR2 SASEGT. The V and J ends lost 6 bases and 3 bases respectively, with 9 bases between them. CDR3 size: 12 residues. CDR3 DNA: TGTGCCAGCAGGGAACAGGACTACGAGCAGTACTTC. It codes for CASREQDYEQYF.

This chain connects TRBV10-3 to TRBJ2-1; a weak D match, TRBD1 (5 bases). This CDR3 contains 15 residues. Germline loops: CDR1 ENHRY, CDR2 SYGVKD. Trimming removed 4 bases at V and 0 bases at J, with 10 bases between. The CDR3 nucleotides are TGTGCCATCAGTGGGGGCGCTAGCTCCTACAATGAGCAGTTCTTC. This sequence encodes CAISGGASSYNEQFF.

The CDR3 nucleotides read TGTGCCAGCAGCGCCGGGACTAGCGGAGCCTACGAGCAGTACTTC. Encoded protein: CASSAGTSGAYEQYF. V and J are TRBV9 and TRBJ2-7; TRBD2 agrees at 11 bases. The germline CDR1 and CDR2 sequences are SGDLS and YYNGEE. This CDR3 contains 15 residues. The junction had 4 bases not matched to a gene; V was cut back by 3 bases and J by 2 bases.

The rearrangement links TRBV4-2 to TRBJ2-7; D ambiguous. This CDR3 contains 13 residues. Germline V gene data show CDR1 as LGHNA and CDR2 as YNFKEQ. The ends were cut back, 0 bases at V and 3 bases at J, with 6 bases in the middle. The chain's CDR3 is CASSQDRSYEQYF. The CDR3, as DNA: TGTGCCAGCAGCCAAGACCGCAGCTACGAGCAGTACTTC.